This T cell receptor beta chain was documented in a study of Graves' ophthalmopathy and Graves' hyperthyroidism. RNA transcripts were the template, and TCR beta CDR3 regions were amplified from them. First-round RT-PCR with HTBI primers preceded a second-round multiplex PCR. TCRdb re-called the multiplex PCR reads with MiXCR, one entry per CDR3 protein. The sample consists of over a million distinct CDR3 sequences, approximately 35% of them appearing once. Sequencing input: peripheral blood or thyroid tissue (not recorded which). The origin of this receptor is an adult man with Graves' hyperthyroidism.

The CDR3 protein is CSARSYLKGTGELFF. In DNA, the CDR3 is TGCAGTGCTAGATCCTACCTAAAGGGCACCGGGGAGCTGTTTTTT. The V gene is TRBV20-1, the J gene TRBJ2-2; D gene ambiguous. Germline assignment: CDR1 DFQATT and CDR2 SNEGSKA (reference sequence). The V and J ends lost 2 bases and 4 bases respectively, with 14 bases between them. CDR3 length: 15 amino acids.